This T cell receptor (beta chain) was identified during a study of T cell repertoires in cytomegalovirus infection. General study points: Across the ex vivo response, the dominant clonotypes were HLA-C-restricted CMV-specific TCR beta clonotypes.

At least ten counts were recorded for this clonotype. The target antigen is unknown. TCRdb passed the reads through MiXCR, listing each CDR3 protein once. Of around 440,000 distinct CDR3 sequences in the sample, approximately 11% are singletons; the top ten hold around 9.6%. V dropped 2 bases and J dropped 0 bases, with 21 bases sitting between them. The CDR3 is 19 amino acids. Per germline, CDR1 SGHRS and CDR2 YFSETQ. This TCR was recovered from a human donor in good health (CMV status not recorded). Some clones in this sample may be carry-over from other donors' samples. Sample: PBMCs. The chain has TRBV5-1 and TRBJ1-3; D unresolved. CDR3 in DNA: TGCGCCAGCAGCTTTGCCCCTGATCTGCAGAGAAGCTCTGGAAACACCATATATTTT. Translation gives CASSFAPDLQRSSGNTIYF.